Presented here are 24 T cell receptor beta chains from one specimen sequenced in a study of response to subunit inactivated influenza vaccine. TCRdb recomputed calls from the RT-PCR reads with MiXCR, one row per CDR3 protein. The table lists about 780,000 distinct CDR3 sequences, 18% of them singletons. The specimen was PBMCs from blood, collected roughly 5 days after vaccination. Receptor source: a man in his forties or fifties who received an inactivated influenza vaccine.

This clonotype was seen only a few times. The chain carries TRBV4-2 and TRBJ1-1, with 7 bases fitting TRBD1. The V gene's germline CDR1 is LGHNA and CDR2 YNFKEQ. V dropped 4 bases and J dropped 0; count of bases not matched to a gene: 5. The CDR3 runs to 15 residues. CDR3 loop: CASSPGTGVNTEAFF. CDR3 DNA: TGTGCCAGCAGCCCGGGAACAGGGGTGAACACTGAAGCTTTCTTT.

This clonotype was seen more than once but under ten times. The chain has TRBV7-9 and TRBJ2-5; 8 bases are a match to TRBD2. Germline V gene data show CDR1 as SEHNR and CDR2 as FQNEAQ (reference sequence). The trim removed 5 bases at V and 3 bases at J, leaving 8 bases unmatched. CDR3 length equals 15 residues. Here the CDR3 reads CASSRDGLAKETQYF. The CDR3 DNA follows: TGTGCCAGCAGCCGGGATGGACTAGCCAAAGAGACCCAGTACTTC.

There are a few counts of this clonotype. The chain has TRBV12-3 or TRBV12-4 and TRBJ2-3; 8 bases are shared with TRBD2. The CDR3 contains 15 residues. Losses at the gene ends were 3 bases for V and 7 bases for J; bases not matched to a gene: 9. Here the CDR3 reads CASSFWRGVNHTQYF. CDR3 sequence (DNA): TGTGCCAGCAGTTTTTGGCGGGGGGTTAATCATACGCAGTATTTT.

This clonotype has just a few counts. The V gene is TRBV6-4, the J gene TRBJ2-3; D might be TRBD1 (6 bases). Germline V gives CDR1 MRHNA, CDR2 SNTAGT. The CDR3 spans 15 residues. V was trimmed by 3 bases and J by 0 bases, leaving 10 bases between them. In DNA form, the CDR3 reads TGTGCCAGCAGTGATCAACAGGGAAGCACAGATACGCAGTATTTT. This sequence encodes CASSDQQGSTDTQYF.

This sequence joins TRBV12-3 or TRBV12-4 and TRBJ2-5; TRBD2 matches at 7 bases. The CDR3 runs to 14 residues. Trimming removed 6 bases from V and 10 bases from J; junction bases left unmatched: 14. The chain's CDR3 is CASRSSSGPPGQYF. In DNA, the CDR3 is TGTGCCAGCAGGTCCTCTAGCGGACCCCCGGGCCAGTACTTC.

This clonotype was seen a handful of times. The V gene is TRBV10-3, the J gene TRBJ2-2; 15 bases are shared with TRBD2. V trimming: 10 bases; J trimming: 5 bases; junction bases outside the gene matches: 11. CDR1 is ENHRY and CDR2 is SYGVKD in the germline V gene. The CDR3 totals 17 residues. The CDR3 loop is CATRTSGRAGWTGELFF. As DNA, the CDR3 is TGTGCCACCAGGACTAGCGGGAGGGCCGGGTGGACCGGGGAGCTGTTTTTT.

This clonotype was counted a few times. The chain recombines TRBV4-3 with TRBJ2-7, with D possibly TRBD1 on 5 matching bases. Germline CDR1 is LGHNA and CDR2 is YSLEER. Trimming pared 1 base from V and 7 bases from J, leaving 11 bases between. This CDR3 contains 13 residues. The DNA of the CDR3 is TGCGCCAGCAGCCAAGCGCAGGGTTGGGAGCAGTACTTC. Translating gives CASSQAQGWEQYF.

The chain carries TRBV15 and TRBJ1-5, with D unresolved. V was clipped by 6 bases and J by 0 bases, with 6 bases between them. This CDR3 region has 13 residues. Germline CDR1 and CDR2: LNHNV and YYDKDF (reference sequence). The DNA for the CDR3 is TGTGCCACCAGACACAATAGCAATCAGCCCCAGCATTTT. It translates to CATRHNSNQPQHF.

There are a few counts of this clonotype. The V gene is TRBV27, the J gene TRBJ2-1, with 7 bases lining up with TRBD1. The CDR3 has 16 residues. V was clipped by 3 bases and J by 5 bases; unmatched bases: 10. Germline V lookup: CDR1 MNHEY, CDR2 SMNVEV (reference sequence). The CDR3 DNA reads TGTGCCAGCAGTTTGCAAGCCGGACAGGTTGACAATGAGCAGTTCTTC. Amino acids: CASSLQAGQVDNEQFF.

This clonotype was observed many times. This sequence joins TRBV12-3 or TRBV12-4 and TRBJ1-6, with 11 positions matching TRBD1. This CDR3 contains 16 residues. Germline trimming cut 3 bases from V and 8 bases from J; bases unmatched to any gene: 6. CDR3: CASSLGTGGVYSPLHF. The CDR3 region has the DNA TGTGCCAGCAGTTTGGGGACAGGGGGAGTTTATTCACCCCTCCACTTT.

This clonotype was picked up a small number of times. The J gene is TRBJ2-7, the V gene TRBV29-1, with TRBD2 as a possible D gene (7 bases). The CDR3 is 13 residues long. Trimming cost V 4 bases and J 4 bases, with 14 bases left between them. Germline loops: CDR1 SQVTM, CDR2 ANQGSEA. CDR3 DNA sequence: TGCAGCGTTGGTGGGAGGGGGATGTACGAGCAGTACTTC. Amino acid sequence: CSVGGRGMYEQYF.

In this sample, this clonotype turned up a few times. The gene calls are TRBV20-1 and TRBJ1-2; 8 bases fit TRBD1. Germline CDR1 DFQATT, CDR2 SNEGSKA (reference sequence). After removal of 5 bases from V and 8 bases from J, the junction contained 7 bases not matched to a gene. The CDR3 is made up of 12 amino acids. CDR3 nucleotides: TGCAGTGCTGGACAGGGTGCTTTCGGCTACACCTTC. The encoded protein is CSAGQGAFGYTF.

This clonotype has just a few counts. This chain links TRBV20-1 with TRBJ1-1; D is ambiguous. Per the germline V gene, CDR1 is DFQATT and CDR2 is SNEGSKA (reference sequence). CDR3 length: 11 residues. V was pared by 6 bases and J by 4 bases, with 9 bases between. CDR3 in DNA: TGCAGTGCATGGTTGGGCACTGAAGCTTTCTTT. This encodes CSAWLGTEAFF.

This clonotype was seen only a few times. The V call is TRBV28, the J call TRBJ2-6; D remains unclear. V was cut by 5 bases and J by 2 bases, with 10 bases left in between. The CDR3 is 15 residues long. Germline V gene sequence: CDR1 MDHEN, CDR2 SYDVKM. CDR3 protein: CASSPRFPGANVLTF. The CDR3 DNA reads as TGTGCCAGCAGTCCCAGGTTTCCTGGGGCCAACGTCCTGACTTTC.

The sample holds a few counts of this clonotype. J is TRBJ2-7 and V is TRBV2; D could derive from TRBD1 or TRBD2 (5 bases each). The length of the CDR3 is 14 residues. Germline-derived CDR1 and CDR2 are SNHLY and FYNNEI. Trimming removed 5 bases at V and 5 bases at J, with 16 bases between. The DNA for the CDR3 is TGTGCCAGCAGTTCCGGGACCCATGACGACGAGCAGTACTTC. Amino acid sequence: CASSSGTHDDEQYF.

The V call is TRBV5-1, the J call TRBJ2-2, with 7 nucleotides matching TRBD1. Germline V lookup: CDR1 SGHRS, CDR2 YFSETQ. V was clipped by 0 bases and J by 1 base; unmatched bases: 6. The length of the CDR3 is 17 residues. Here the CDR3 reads CASSLGGGHGNTGELFF. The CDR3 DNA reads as TGCGCCAGCAGCTTGGGAGGGGGCCACGGGAACACCGGGGAGCTGTTTTTT.

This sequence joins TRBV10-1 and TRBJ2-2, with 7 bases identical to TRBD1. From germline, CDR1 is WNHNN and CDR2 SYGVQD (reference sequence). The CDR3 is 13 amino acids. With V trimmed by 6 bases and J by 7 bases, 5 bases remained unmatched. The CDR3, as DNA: TGCGCCAGCAGGACAGGGTGGGACGGGGAGCTGTTTTTT. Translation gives CASRTGWDGELFF.

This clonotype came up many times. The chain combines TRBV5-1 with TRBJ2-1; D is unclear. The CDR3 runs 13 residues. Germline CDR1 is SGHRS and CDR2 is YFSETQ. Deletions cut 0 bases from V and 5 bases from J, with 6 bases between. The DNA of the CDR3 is TGCGCCAGCAGCTTGGGTATAGACAATGAGCAGTTCTTC. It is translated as CASSLGIDNEQFF.

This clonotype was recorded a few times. For the CDR3, the DNA is TGCGCCAGCAGCCAGCCCCCGCGCACTGAAGCTTTCTTT. Translated, it gives CASSQPPRTEAFF. This chain joins TRBV5-1 and TRBJ1-1; D is ambiguous. The length of the CDR3 is 13 residues. Germline CDR1 SGHRS, CDR2 YFSETQ. Trimming left V 4 bases short and J 4 bases short, with 11 bases between.

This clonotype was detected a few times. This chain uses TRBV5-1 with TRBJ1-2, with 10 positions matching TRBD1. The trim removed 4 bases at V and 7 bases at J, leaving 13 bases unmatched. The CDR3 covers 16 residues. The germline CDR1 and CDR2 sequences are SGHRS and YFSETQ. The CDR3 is CASSQTPGTGATGYTF. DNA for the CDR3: TGCGCCAGCAGCCAGACCCCTGGGACAGGGGCGACTGGCTACACCTTC.

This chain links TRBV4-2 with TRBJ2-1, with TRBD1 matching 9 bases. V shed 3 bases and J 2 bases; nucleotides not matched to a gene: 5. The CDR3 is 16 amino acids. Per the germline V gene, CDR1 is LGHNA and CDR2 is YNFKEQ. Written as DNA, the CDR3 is TGTGCCAGCAGCCAGCCCGACAGGGGGACCTACAATGAGCAGTTCTTC. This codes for CASSQPDRGTYNEQFF.

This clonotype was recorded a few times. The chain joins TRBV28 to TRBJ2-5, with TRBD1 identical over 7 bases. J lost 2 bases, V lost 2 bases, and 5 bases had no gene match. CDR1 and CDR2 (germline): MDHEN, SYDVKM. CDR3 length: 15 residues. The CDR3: CASSLIGRGQETQYF. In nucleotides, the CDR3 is TGTGCCAGCAGTTTAATCGGCAGGGGGCAAGAGACCCAGTACTTC.

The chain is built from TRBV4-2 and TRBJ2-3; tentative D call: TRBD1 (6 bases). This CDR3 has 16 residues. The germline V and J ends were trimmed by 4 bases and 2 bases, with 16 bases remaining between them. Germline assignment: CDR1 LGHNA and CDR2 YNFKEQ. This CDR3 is CASSLQNTGLTDTQYF. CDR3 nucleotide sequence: TGTGCCAGCAGCCTTCAAAATACAGGGCTCACAGATACGCAGTATTTT.

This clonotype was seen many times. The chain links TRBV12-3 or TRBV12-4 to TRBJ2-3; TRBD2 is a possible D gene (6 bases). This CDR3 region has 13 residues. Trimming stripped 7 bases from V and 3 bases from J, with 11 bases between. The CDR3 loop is CASNLRETDTQYF. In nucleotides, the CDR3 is TGTGCCAGCAATCTACGGGAGACAGATACGCAGTATTTT.